The clone carrying this T cell receptor (beta chain) was detected many times. The sample originates from a study of T-cell reconstitution after alpha-beta-depleted transplantation in children. Preparing the TCRbeta library involved the use of unique molecular identifiers. Using its own MiXCR run on the PCR reads, TCRdb lists one record per CDR3 protein. The sample includes 600,000 to 700,000 distinct CDR3 sequences, roughly 17% of them seen just once. The receptor was derived from a human donor who donated a stem cell graft to a child with acute myeloid leukemia. The sequenced sample was PBMCs from the stem cell graft donor, obtained from the stem cell graft.

The CDR3 spells CSAGELAGGPRFF. The CDR3 coding sequence is TGCAGCGCCGGCGAGCTAGCGGGGGGTCCCCGGTTCTTC. The chain links TRBV29-1 to TRBJ2-1, with TRBD2 matching over 11 bases. In germline, CDR1 is SQVTM, CDR2 ANQGSEA. This CDR3 spans 13 amino acids. V trimming: 7 bases; J trimming: 15 bases; junction bases outside the gene matches: 14.